This TCR beta chain appears in the sequencing data of a study of T cell responses to AZD1222 COVID-19 vaccine. J was trimmed by 9 bases and V by 4 bases; bases with no gene match: 8. CDR1 and CDR2 (germline): MNHEY, SMNVEV (reference sequence). CDR3 length: 15 residues. TCRdb keeps only in-frame clones here, not all; method: immunoSEQ multiplex PCR. The sample has tens of thousands of clones, nearly 90% seen once; the top ten hold roughly 27%. A word on this clone: The antigen remains unidentified.

Study-wide points: Most donors were white British, females outnumbered males, and clonal diversity was possibly underestimated. Spike was spanned by vaccine-associated CD4 TCRs, with dominance at 160-218 and 743-854. A rise in Spike-specific TCR breadth and depth followed two AZD1222 doses. Repertoire samples came only from after the peak T cell response.

This clonotype was obtained from an adult who received the AZD1222 COVID-19 vaccine. This rearrangement joins TRBV27 to TRBJ1-6; the match to TRBD1 covers 8 bases. Sequencing used peripheral blood, obtained 28 days after the second AZD1222 dose. The CDR3 nucleotides read TGTGCCAGCAGTTGGCAGGGGGCTGTAGGTTCACCCCTCCACTTT. Its protein is CASSWQGAVGSPLHF.